These 19 T cell receptor beta chains came from one sample sequenced in a study of OX40 agonist ivuxolimab in advanced cancers. Method: immunoSEQ multiplex PCR; TCRdb's copy keeps in-frame clones and lacks some. This table holds about 20,000 clones, about 70% found once. Sequencing was performed on CD4+ or CD8+ T cells sorted from blood, taken in a trial of the OX40 agonist ivuxolimab. The receptors come from an adult with an advanced solid tumor such as melanoma, head and neck, liver or kidney cancer.

This sequence joins TRBV11-2 and TRBJ2-3; no firm D call. Per germline, CDR1 SGHAT and CDR2 FQNNGV. The V and J ends lost 4 bases and 2 bases respectively, with 7 bases between them. This CDR3 has 13 amino acids. In DNA, the CDR3 is TGTGCCAGCAGCTCCTATCTCACAGATACGCAGTATTTT. Its translation is CASSSYLTDTQYF.

The CDR3 DNA reads as TGTGCCAGCAGCCGGACTAGCGGGAGGCCCGCAGATACGCAGTATTTT. It codes for CASSRTSGRPADTQYF. The chain joins TRBV7-9 to TRBJ2-3; 14 nucleotides match TRBD2. The V gene's germline CDR1 is SEHNR and CDR2 FQNEAQ (reference sequence). The junction had 5 bases not matched to a gene; V was cut back by 5 bases and J by 4 bases. The CDR3 covers 16 residues. Looking up the rest from reference TRBV7-9 and TRBJ2-3 gives the full variable domain: DTGVSQNPRHKITKRGQNVTFRCDPISEHNRLYWYRQTLGQGPEFLTYFQNEAQLEKSRLLSDRFSAERPKGSFSTLEIQRTEQGDSAMYLCASSRTSGRPADTQYFGPGTRLTVL.

The chain combines TRBV4-3 with TRBJ2-2, with a tentative D call TRBD2 (6 bases). Per the germline V gene, CDR1 is LGHNA and CDR2 is YSLEER. Trimming removed 8 bases at V and 2 bases at J, with 12 bases between. This CDR3 is 14 amino acids long. The chain's CDR3 is CASRGLLNTGELFF. In DNA, the CDR3 is TGCGCCAGCCGGGGACTTCTAAACACCGGGGAGCTGTTTTTT.

This clone appeared a few times. The CDR3 DNA follows: TGCAGCGTTGCCACTTCTGGAAACACCATATATTTT. Translation: CSVATSGNTIYF. The V and J genes are TRBV29-1 and TRBJ1-3; D ambiguous. Per germline, CDR1 SQVTM and CDR2 ANQGSEA. This CDR3 comprises 12 residues. Trimming removed 4 bases from V and 1 base from J, with 5 bases in between.

This chain uses TRBV7-9 with TRBJ2-1; 7 bases are a match to TRBD1. This CDR3 is built from 16 residues. CDR1 SEHNR and CDR2 FQNEAQ come from the germline V gene (reference sequence). The V and J ends lost 6 bases and 5 bases, in that order; junction bases with no gene match: 13. CDR3 sequence reads: CASRSTTGDADNEQFF. The DNA for the CDR3 is TGTGCCAGCAGATCTACTACAGGGGATGCGGACAATGAGCAGTTCTTC.

This rearrangement joins TRBV15 to TRBJ2-5, with unresolved D. Trimming cost V 0 bases and J 1 base, with 15 bases left between them. CDR3 size: 17 residues. CDR1 and CDR2 (germline): LNHNV, YYDKDF (reference sequence). DNA of the CDR3: TGTGCCACCAGCAGAGATGAAACTATACAGATCCAAGAGACCCAGTACTTC. Translation: CATSRDETIQIQETQYF.

The chain employs TRBV18 and TRBJ1-1, with D possibly TRBD1 on 6 matching bases. V was trimmed by 6 bases and J by 4 bases, leaving 15 bases between them. CDR1 is KGHSH, CDR2 LQKENI, per germline. The CDR3 runs 14 residues. CDR3 residues: CASSGGAEGTEAFF. The DNA of the CDR3 is TGTGCCAGCTCCGGGGGGGCCGAGGGCACTGAAGCTTTCTTT.

This chain joins TRBV7-2 and TRBJ2-1; 7 bases map to TRBD1. This CDR3 has 13 amino acids. V was pared by 3 bases and J by 10 bases, with 6 bases of the junction left unmatched. Germline values: CDR1 SGHTA, CDR2 FQGNSA. Here the CDR3 reads CASSLIGGGEQFF. Written as DNA, the CDR3 is TGTGCCAGCAGCTTGATAGGGGGCGGGGAGCAGTTCTTC.

Regarding this clone: The sample carries other DNA sequences with the same CDR3. CDR3 DNA: TGTGCCAGCAGCTTTTTACAGGGGGAAGAGACCCAGTACTTC. It encodes CASSFLQGEETQYF. This chain connects TRBV7-7 to TRBJ2-5; 8 nucleotides line up with TRBD1. CDR3 length equals 14 residues. J gave up 3 bases and V 3 bases, and 3 bases lay outside the gene matches. Germline assignment: CDR1 SSHAT and CDR2 FNYEAQ (reference sequence).

This chain joins TRBV2 and TRBJ2-1; D not resolved. Germline values: CDR1 SNHLY, CDR2 FYNNEI. There are 12 residues in the CDR3. Trimming pared 6 bases from V and 2 bases from J, leaving 5 bases between. The CDR3 nucleotides are TGTGCCAGCAGCCTTCCCTACAATGAGCAGTTCTTC. Protein sequence: CASSLPYNEQFF.

CDR3 loop: CASSLRDRGREGYTF. CDR3 nucleotides: TGTGCCAGCAGCTTACGGGACAGGGGGCGTGAAGGCTACACCTTC. The gene calls are TRBV11-2 and TRBJ1-2, with 12 bases matching TRBD1. Germline V gives CDR1 SGHAT, CDR2 FQNNGV. Unmatched junction bases numbered 6, after V lost 2 bases and J lost 8 bases. CDR3 length: 15 residues.

The chain links TRBV27 to TRBJ1-4, with D hard to call. With 4 bases removed from V and 0 bases from J, the gap between germline ends came to 12 bases. The CDR3 is 16 amino acids. Germline CDR1 is MNHEY and CDR2 is SMNVEV (reference sequence). As DNA, the CDR3 is TGTGCCAGCAGTTCTTGGGCGGTTGCAACTAATGAAAAACTGTTTTTT. Its protein is CASSSWAVATNEKLFF. The complete variable domain, with remaining parts taken from reference TRBV27 and TRBJ1-4, reads EAQVTQNPRYLITVTGKKLTVTCSQNMNHEYMSWYRQDPGLGLRQIYYSMNVEVTDKGDVPEGYKVSRKEKRNFPLILESPSPNQTSLYFCASSSWAVATNEKLFFGSGTQLSVL.

V gene TRBV6-5 combines with J gene TRBJ1-5; D is unresolved. Trimming shortened V by 2 bases and J by 5 bases, and 10 bases separated the two germline ends. This CDR3 is 14 amino acids long. The V gene's germline CDR1 is MNHEY and CDR2 SVGAGI. In DNA, the CDR3 is TGTGCCAGCAGTTACACCGGACGCGATCAGCCCCAGCATTTT. This translates into CASSYTGRDQPQHF.

The chain recombines TRBV4-1 with TRBJ1-2, with a tentative D call TRBD1 (6 bases). The CDR3 is made up of 14 amino acids. CDR1 and CDR2 (germline): MGHRA, YSYEKL. Trimming cost V 0 bases and J 3 bases, with 8 bases left between them. In DNA form, the CDR3 reads TGCGCCAGCAGCCAAGATGAGGGGGACTATGGCTACACCTTC. This sequence encodes CASSQDEGDYGYTF.

V and J are TRBV7-9 and TRBJ2-7; 10 bases are shared with TRBD2. The CDR3 extends over 14 amino acids. With V trimmed by 2 bases and J by 7 bases, 5 bases remained unmatched. Germline CDR1 is SEHNR and CDR2 is FQNEAQ (reference sequence). DNA for the CDR3: TGTGCCAGCAGCTTATGGACTAGCGGTGAGGAGCAGTACTTC. This translates into CASSLWTSGEEQYF. The variable domain in full, completed from reference TRBV7-9 and TRBJ2-7, reads DTGVSQNPRHKITKRGQNVTFRCDPISEHNRLYWYRQTLGQGPEFLTYFQNEAQLEKSRLLSDRFSAERPKGSFSTLEIQRTEQGDSAMYLCASSLWTSGEEQYFGPGTRLTVT.

The chain links TRBV27 to TRBJ2-3; TRBD2 matches 8 bases. V shed 0 bases, J shed 6 bases, and the junction held 5 bases outside the gene matches. CDR1 MNHEY and CDR2 SMNVEV come from the germline V gene (reference sequence). There are 15 residues in the CDR3. CDR3 amino acids: CASSLSPGGADTQYF. In nucleotides, the CDR3 is TGTGCCAGCAGTTTATCGCCGGGGGGGGCGGATACGCAGTATTTT.

This rearrangement joins TRBV9 to TRBJ2-3; 7 nucleotides line up with TRBD2. V lost 0 bases to trimming and J lost 2 bases; unmatched junction nucleotides: 3. This CDR3 contains 15 residues. Per the germline V gene, CDR1 is SGDLS and CDR2 is YYNGEE. In DNA form, the CDR3 reads TGTGCCAGCAGCGTAGATGGGACTAACACAGATACGCAGTATTTT. Its translation is CASSVDGTNTDTQYF.

The V call is TRBV30, the J call TRBJ1-1; TRBD1 is a possible D gene (5 bases). CDR1 and CDR2 (germline): GTSNPN, SVGIG (reference sequence). V dropped 0 bases and J dropped 4 bases, with 9 bases sitting between them. This CDR3 region has 13 residues. CDR3 in amino acids: CAWSVRGGTEAFF. CDR3 bases: TGTGCCTGGAGTGTACGTGGGGGCACTGAAGCTTTCTTT.

Here the CDR3 DNA reads TGTGCCAGCAGCCCCGGGCAGGGCTGGTATGGCTACACCTTC. Translating it yields CASSPGQGWYGYTF. This sequence joins TRBV5-4 and TRBJ1-2; a weak D match, TRBD1 (5 bases). The CDR3 has 14 amino acids. Germline CDR1 SGHNT, CDR2 YYREEE (reference sequence). V lost 4 bases and J lost 5, with 15 bases in between.